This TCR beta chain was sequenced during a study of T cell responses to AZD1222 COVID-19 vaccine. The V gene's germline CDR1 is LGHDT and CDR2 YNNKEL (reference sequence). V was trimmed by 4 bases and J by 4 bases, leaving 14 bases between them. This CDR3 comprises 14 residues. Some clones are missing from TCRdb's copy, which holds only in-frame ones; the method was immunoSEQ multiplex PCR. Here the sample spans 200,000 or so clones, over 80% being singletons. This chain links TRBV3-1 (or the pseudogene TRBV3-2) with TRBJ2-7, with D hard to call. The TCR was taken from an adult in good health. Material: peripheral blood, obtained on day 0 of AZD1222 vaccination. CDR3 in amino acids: CASSPSVKQYEQYF. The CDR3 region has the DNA TGTGCCAGCAGCCCATCAGTTAAACAGTACGAGCAGTACTTC.